Listed here are 24 T cell receptor beta chains from one sample, sequenced in a study of cytomegalovirus exposure and HLA in healthy donors. Amplification used 60 Vbeta primers and 13 Jbeta primers. Produced via immunoSEQ multiplex PCR; TCRdb's table is partial and in-frame only. The sample lists some 140,000 clones, about three quarters seen once, with around 1.5% in the top ten. Source material: PBMCs. The receptors were gathered from a young woman in good health and CMV-seronegative.

This clone was detected a few times. V is TRBV19 and J is TRBJ2-3, with D perhaps matching TRBD2 (5 bases). The CDR3 length is 13 residues. Trimming took off 4 bases at V and 6 bases at J, with 11 bases between the two ends. Germline-derived CDR1 and CDR2 are LNHDA and SQIVND (reference sequence). The CDR3 is CASSTAVADTQYF. DNA for the CDR3: TGTGCCAGTAGTACAGCGGTGGCGGATACGCAGTATTTT.

DNA for the CDR3: TGTGCCTGGGCACTAAAGAGTAATAGCAATCAGCCCCAGCATTTT. Protein sequence: CAWALKSNSNQPQHF. This chain uses TRBV30 with TRBJ1-5; unclear D gene. V was pared by 5 bases and J by 0 bases, with 14 bases between. This CDR3 region has 15 residues. Per germline, CDR1 GTSNPN and CDR2 SVGIG (reference sequence).

The chain links TRBV28 to TRBJ2-7; 12 bases fit TRBD2. Germline V gene sequence: CDR1 MDHEN, CDR2 SYDVKM. The CDR3 covers 16 residues. J gave up 2 bases and V 6 bases, and 8 bases lay outside the gene matches. The CDR3 region has the DNA TGTGCCAGCAGCCCCTACTGGACTAGCGGGACCTACGAGCAGTACTTC. This translates into CASSPYWTSGTYEQYF.

CDR3 bases: TGTGCCAGCAGTCGGGTCAGCTCCTACGAGCAGTACTTC. Its protein product is CASSRVSSYEQYF. V gene TRBV6-1 combines with J gene TRBJ2-7; no firm D call. The germline gives CDR1 MNHNS, CDR2 SASEGT. The V gene lost 5 bases and the J gene lost 0 bases, with 8 bases spanning the gap. This CDR3 has 13 amino acids.

The chain joins TRBV2 to TRBJ1-4, with D unclear. The germline CDR1 and CDR2 sequences are SNHLY and FYNNEI. The V end lost 8 bases, the J end lost 8 bases, and 15 bases lay between the germline ends. This CDR3 comprises 13 residues. CDR3 protein: CASGRNGGEKLFF. The CDR3 DNA follows: TGTGCCAGCGGACGTAATGGAGGGGAAAAACTGTTTTTT.

This clone has just a few counts. The rearrangement links TRBV6-6 to TRBJ2-1; TRBD2 agrees at 10 bases. Germline trimming cut 2 bases from V and 7 bases from J; bases unmatched to any gene: 2. Germline-derived CDR1 and CDR2 are MNHNY and SVGAGI (reference sequence). CDR3 length equals 14 residues. Written as DNA, the CDR3 is TGTGCCAGCAGTTACGCACTAGCGGGGAATGAGCAGTTCTTC. This translates into CASSYALAGNEQFF.

V gene TRBV5-4 combines with J gene TRBJ2-1; possibly TRBD1 for D (8 bases). CDR3 length equals 15 residues. V was pared by 2 bases and J by 4 bases, with 13 bases between. Per the germline V gene, CDR1 is SGHNT and CDR2 is YYREEE (reference sequence). CDR3 sequence reads: CASSFDRGGYNEQFF. In nucleotides, the CDR3 is TGTGCCAGCAGCTTTGACAGGGGAGGGTACAATGAGCAGTTCTTC. Full variable domain (outside the CDR3, taken from reference TRBV5-4 and TRBJ2-1): ETGVTQSPTHLIKTRGQQVTLRCSSQSGHNTVSWYQQALGQGPQFIFQYYREEENGRGNFPPRFSGLQFPNYSSELNVNALELDDSALYLCASSFDRGGYNEQFFGPGTRLTVL.

On this clone itself: One end of the junction varies from germline; a read error may be responsible. The chain has TRBV6-5 and TRBJ1-2; possible D gene TRBD1, 5 bases. CDR3 size: 15 residues. Germline V gene sequence: CDR1 MNHEY, CDR2 SVGAGI. The CDR3 DNA reads as TGTGCCAGCAGTTACCTCCCGGCAGGGAACTATGGCCACACCTTC. As protein: CASSYLPAGNYGHTF.

This sequence joins TRBV4-1 and TRBJ2-1; D possibly corresponds to TRBD1 (6 bases). CDR1 and CDR2 (germline): MGHRA, YSYEKL. With 4 bases removed from V and 1 base from J, the gap between germline ends came to 17 bases. CDR3 length equals 17 residues. The CDR3 here is CASSLGATGGSYNEQFF. Written as DNA, the CDR3 is TGCGCCAGCAGCCTGGGGGCCACGGGCGGATCCTACAATGAGCAGTTCTTC.

The chain carries TRBV19 and TRBJ1-2; 9 nucleotides match TRBD1. The CDR3 spans 15 residues. Germline V gene sequence: CDR1 LNHDA, CDR2 SQIVND (reference sequence). V dropped 5 bases and J dropped 3; count of bases not matched to a gene: 7. The CDR3, as DNA: TGTGCCAGTAGTCCCCGGGACAGGGAGTACTATGGCTACACCTTC. Amino acid sequence: CASSPRDREYYGYTF. The full variable domain, its missing parts supplied by reference TRBV19 and TRBJ1-2, is DGGITQSPKYLFRKEGQNVTLSCEQNLNHDAMYWYRQDPGQGLRLIYYSQIVNDFQKGDIAEGYSVSREKKESFPLTVTSAQKNPTAFYLCASSPRDREYYGYTFGSGTRLTVV.

The V and J genes are TRBV5-1 and TRBJ2-1; the match to TRBD2 covers 8 bases. The CDR3 length is 14 residues. V gave up 1 base and J gave up 7 bases; unmatched junction bases: 4. Germline CDR1 reads SGHRS; CDR2 reads YFSETQ. CDR3 bases: TGCGCCAGCAGCTTGTCGGGAGGGGGTAATGAGCAGTTCTTC. Its protein product is CASSLSGGGNEQFF.

This clone was seen more than once but under ten times. The rearrangement joins TRBV5-1 to TRBJ2-7; D gene uncertain. The CDR3 sequence is 12 residues long. V shed 7 bases and J shed 4 bases, with 12 bases lying between them. Looked up from germline, CDR1 is SGHRS and CDR2 is YFSETQ. The CDR3, as DNA: TGCGCCAGCCACAAGATACAATACGAGCAGTACTTC. It encodes CASHKIQYEQYF.

The chain is built from TRBV19 and TRBJ1-1; 8 nucleotides align to TRBD1. CDR1 is LNHDA, CDR2 SQIVND, per germline (reference sequence). This CDR3 comprises 14 residues. Losses at the gene ends were 6 bases for V and 0 bases for J; bases not matched to a gene: 3. CDR3 nucleotides: TGTGCCAGTAGGACAGGGGATATGAACACTGAAGCTTTCTTT. Its translation is CASRTGDMNTEAFF.

This clone appeared a single time. This chain connects TRBV7-9 to TRBJ2-5, with D perhaps TRBD2 (5 bases). The CDR3 length is 15 residues. The germline gives CDR1 SEHNR, CDR2 FQNEAQ (reference sequence). The germline V and J ends were trimmed by 5 bases and 10 bases, with 23 bases remaining between them. The CDR3 here is CASSHDTRPRGSQYF. CDR3 DNA: TGTGCCAGCAGCCACGATACACGACCCCGGGGAAGCCAGTACTTC.

This sequence joins TRBV30 and TRBJ2-2, with unresolved D. Germline V CDR1 and CDR2: GTSNPN, SVGIG (reference sequence). The CDR3 extends over 12 amino acids. The V gene lost 4 bases and the J gene lost 6 bases, with 9 bases spanning the gap. The chain's CDR3 is CAWNVHAGELFF. In DNA form, the CDR3 reads TGTGCCTGGAACGTACACGCCGGGGAGCTGTTTTTT.

The chain combines TRBV2 with TRBJ2-7; 9 bases match TRBD1. Germline V gene sequence: CDR1 SNHLY, CDR2 FYNNEI. Trimming at V came to 5 bases and at J to 3 bases, leaving 14 bases not matched to a gene. The CDR3 runs 17 residues. The DNA of the CDR3 is TGTGCCAGCAGTTTTTCCTTCCCCGGGACAGGGAGCTACGAGCAGTACTTC. Translation gives CASSFSFPGTGSYEQYF.

This clone was detected only once. V is TRBV7-9 and J is TRBJ1-1, with TRBD1 as a possible D gene (6 bases). Germline loops: CDR1 SEHNR, CDR2 FQNEAQ (reference sequence). V gave up 5 bases and J gave up 9 bases, with 16 bases separating them. CDR3 length equals 13 residues. The CDR3 sequence: CASSGPPQGKAFF. The CDR3 bases are TGTGCCAGCAGCGGACCTCCTCAGGGGAAAGCTTTCTTT. The variable domain in full, with the rest retrieved from reference TRBV7-9 and TRBJ1-1, is DTGVSQNPRHKITKRGQNVTFRCDPISEHNRLYWYRQTLGQGPEFLTYFQNEAQLEKSRLLSDRFSAERPKGSFSTLEIQRTEQGDSAMYLCASSGPPQGKAFFGQGTRLTVV.

This clone has only one observation. The chain uses TRBV30 and TRBJ1-5, with 7 bases matching TRBD1. CDR1 and CDR2 (germline): GTSNPN, SVGIG (reference sequence). CDR3 size: 17 residues. V shed 0 bases, J shed 3 bases, and the junction held 11 bases outside the gene matches. In DNA form, the CDR3 reads TGTGCCTGGAGTGTGGAACAGGGGCCAGCGAACAATCAGCCCCAGCATTTT. Encoded protein: CAWSVEQGPANNQPQHF.

The chain is built from TRBV4-1 and TRBJ1-4, with a tentative D call TRBD1 (6 bases). This CDR3 spans 14 amino acids. V lost 4 bases, J lost 7 bases, and 13 bases lay in between. Germline CDR1 is MGHRA and CDR2 is YSYEKL. In DNA, the CDR3 is TGCGCCAGCAGCCCCCAGGGACAAACTGAAAAACTGTTTTTT. It encodes CASSPQGQTEKLFF.

The chain employs TRBV4-1 and TRBJ1-1, with TRBD1 identical over 8 bases. Germline CDR1 is MGHRA and CDR2 is YSYEKL. The CDR3 sequence is 14 residues long. The V segment lost 4 bases and the J segment 1 base; nucleotides outside the gene matches: 2. The DNA for the CDR3 is TGCGCCAGCAGCCTCAGGGGGCAGAACACTGAAGCTTTCTTT. It codes for CASSLRGQNTEAFF.

The chain employs TRBV2 and TRBJ1-2; D call uncertain. Per the germline V gene, CDR1 is SNHLY and CDR2 is FYNNEI. The CDR3 has 14 amino acids. V was shortened by 11 bases and J by 8 bases, with 24 bases between the two germline ends. In DNA form, the CDR3 reads TGTGCCGGAGCGAGAGGACCAGAGGGAAGGGGCTACACCTTC. This gives the protein CAGARGPEGRGYTF.

The chain joins TRBV27 to TRBJ2-2; D may be TRBD1 (6 bases). V was trimmed by 3 bases and J by 6 bases, leaving 17 bases between them. This CDR3 has 16 residues. Germline V gene data show CDR1 as MNHEY and CDR2 as SMNVEV (reference sequence). In DNA, the CDR3 is TGTGCCAGCAGTTTTGGACCGAGGGGGTATTCCGGGGAGCTGTTTTTT. Its protein is CASSFGPRGYSGELFF.

This clone came up a few times. This sequence joins TRBV27 and TRBJ2-7; 10 bases line up with TRBD2. Trimming cost V 5 bases and J 0 bases; bases outside gene matches: 1. The CDR3 length is 14 residues. Germline V gives CDR1 MNHEY, CDR2 SMNVEV (reference sequence). The CDR3 nucleotides read TGTGCCAGCAGTGGGACTAGCGACTCCTACGAGCAGTACTTC. Translating gives CASSGTSDSYEQYF.

The chain uses TRBV6-1 and TRBJ2-7; TRBD2 might be the D (7 bases). This CDR3 spans 15 amino acids. V was shortened by 6 bases and J by 2 bases, with 17 bases between the two germline ends. Germline V CDR1 and CDR2: MNHNS, SASEGT. CDR3 coding DNA: TGTGCCAGCAGCTCGAGGGGGGGCGACGCCTACGAGCAGTACTTC. Amino acids: CASSSRGGDAYEQYF.